A single sample is the source of the 25 T cell receptor beta chains below, sequenced in a study of molecular identifiers for immune sequencing clone quantification. MiXCR, run by TCRdb on the PCR reads, gives a single entry per CDR3 protein. The sample shows approximately 680,000 distinct CDR3 sequences, 25% of them seen only once. The sample was naive CD8+ T cells from blood, with Jurkat cell RNA spiked in. Subset reported: FACS-sorted CD8+CD4-CCR7+CD45RA+ naive T cells. Receptor source: a human donor in good health. Some libraries in this study had Jurkat cell RNA spiked in.

The rearrangement uses TRBV19 and TRBJ2-1; D is undetermined. Germline V gives CDR1 LNHDA, CDR2 SQIVND (reference sequence). This CDR3 is built from 12 residues. Trimming took off 7 bases at V and 5 bases at J, with 9 bases between the two ends. This chain's CDR3 is CASMVGNNEQFF. The CDR3 DNA sequence: TGTGCCAGTATGGTTGGGAACAATGAGCAGTTCTTC.

The table lists this clonotype with many counts. The V gene is TRBV3-1, the J gene TRBJ1-6, with a possible D match to TRBD1 (6 bases). The germline V and J ends were trimmed by 6 bases and 3 bases, with 12 bases remaining between them. Germline V gives CDR1 LGHDT, CDR2 YNNKEL (reference sequence). The CDR3 is made up of 15 amino acids. The CDR3 bases are TGTGCCAGCAGACCAAACAGGGACTATAATTCACCCCTCCACTTT. Encoded protein: CASRPNRDYNSPLHF.

This clonotype has at least ten counts. V gene TRBV2 combines with J gene TRBJ1-5; tentatively, D is TRBD1 (5 bases). The CDR3 totals 14 residues. Germline V lookup: CDR1 SNHLY, CDR2 FYNNEI. The V end lost 0 bases, the J end lost 4 bases, and 7 bases lay between the germline ends. DNA of the CDR3: TGTGCCAGCAGTGAAGCGACAGAAAATCAGCCCCAGCATTTT. Its protein product is CASSEATENQPQHF.

The V and J genes are TRBV27 and TRBJ2-2; TRBD1 aligns across 9 bases. In germline, CDR1 is MNHEY, CDR2 SMNVEV (reference sequence). V lost 8 bases and J lost 2; bases outside the gene matches: 12. The CDR3 runs to 17 residues. In DNA form, the CDR3 reads TGTGCCAGCGCGGGGGACCGGGACAGGGCTAACACCGGGGAGCTGTTTTTT. Translated, it gives CASAGDRDRANTGELFF.

The table lists this clonotype with many counts. The chain combines TRBV6-5 with TRBJ2-7, with unresolved D. Trimming removed 5 bases at V and 5 bases at J, with 10 bases between. The CDR3 has 12 residues. CDR1 is MNHEY and CDR2 is SVGAGI in the germline V gene. The CDR3 protein is CASSPGVDEQYF. For the CDR3, the DNA is TGTGCCAGCAGTCCCGGAGTGGACGAGCAGTACTTC.

This clonotype was seen only once. The junction and the germline gene differ at one end; a read error may be behind it. The chain has TRBV6-2 or TRBV6-3 and TRBJ1-5; D gene unclear. The germline CDR1 and CDR2 sequences are MNHEY and SVGEGT. The CDR3 extends over 15 amino acids. The CDR3 loop reads CANSLIPGGNQPQHF. CDR3 DNA sequence: TGTGCCAACAGTTTGATCCCGGGAGGCAATCAGCCCCAGCATTTT.

This clonotype occurred many times. In nucleotides, the CDR3 is TGTGCCAGCAGTGACCGGGCCGGGGGCTACGAGCAGTACTTC. Its translation: CASSDRAGGYEQYF. The chain links TRBV2 to TRBJ2-7, with D maybe TRBD2 (6 bases). The germline V gene has CDR1 SNHLY and CDR2 FYNNEI. The CDR3 has 14 residues. Between the trimmed V and J ends, which lost 3 bases and 3 bases, there was a span of 12 bases. The full variable domain, its missing parts supplied by reference TRBV2 and TRBJ2-7, is EPEVTQTPSHQVTQMGQEVILRCVPISNHLYFYWYRQILGQKVEFLVSFYNNEISEKSEIFDDQFSVERPDGSNFTLKIRSTKLEDSAMYFCASSDRAGGYEQYFGPGTRLTVT.

The CDR3 coding sequence is TGTGCCAGCAGCTTAGACAGGCAGTGGAACAATGAGCAGTTCTTC. It specifies CASSLDRQWNNEQFF. J is TRBJ2-1 and V is TRBV5-5; a weak D match, TRBD1 (6 bases). Germline CDR1 and CDR2: SGHKS and YYEKEE (reference sequence). CDR3 size: 15 residues. The V and J ends lost 2 bases and 5 bases respectively, with 14 bases between them.

This sequence joins TRBV10-3 and TRBJ2-7; 9 nucleotides align to TRBD2. CDR1 and CDR2 (germline): ENHRY, SYGVKD. Germline trimming cut 5 bases from V and 6 bases from J; bases unmatched to any gene: 8. CDR3 length: 14 residues. CDR3 in amino acids: CAISPGTSLSEQYF. CDR3 in DNA: TGTGCCATCAGTCCCGGGACTAGCCTCAGCGAGCAGTACTTC.

This rearrangement joins TRBV7-9 to TRBJ2-7, with D perhaps assigned TRBD1 or TRBD2 (5 bases each). Trimming left V 9 bases short and J 5 bases short, with 26 bases between. The CDR3 length is 16 residues. Germline V gene data show CDR1 as SEHNR and CDR2 as FQNEAQ (reference sequence). In DNA form, the CDR3 reads TGTGCCAGTGCCCGGGTTGTTGGTGGGACGACAAACGAGCAGTACTTC. Residues: CASARVVGGTTNEQYF.

This clonotype has just a few counts. V is TRBV4-1 and J is TRBJ2-7; maybe TRBD1 (6 bases). The V gene lost 1 base and the J gene lost 6 bases, with 13 bases spanning the gap. Germline V lookup: CDR1 MGHRA, CDR2 YSYEKL. CDR3 length: 14 amino acids. The DNA for the CDR3 is TGCGCCAGCAGCCAAGCACAGGGTTCTGCCGAGCAGTACTTC. Its translation is CASSQAQGSAEQYF.

The rearrangement links TRBV20-1 to TRBJ1-1, with TRBD1 matching 10 bases. Per germline, CDR1 DFQATT and CDR2 SNEGSKA (reference sequence). The CDR3 runs 14 residues. V was clipped by 4 bases and J by 4 bases; unmatched bases: 6. CDR3 region: CSATRQGAGTEAFF. The CDR3 nucleotides read TGCAGTGCTACCCGACAGGGGGCGGGCACTGAAGCTTTCTTT.

A note on this clonotype: With a much larger clone just one base away, this may be a read error. The CDR3 region is CTSSQEGSGTEAFF. The CDR3 nucleotides are TGCACCAGCAGCCAAGAGGGCTCGGGGACTGAAGCTTTCTTT. The gene calls are TRBV4-3 and TRBJ1-1; D unresolved. Germline V lookup: CDR1 LGHNA, CDR2 YSLEER. The CDR3 loop spans 14 amino acids.

This clonotype was counted a few times. The chain links TRBV12-3 or TRBV12-4 to TRBJ2-3, with TRBD2 identical over 9 bases. There are 16 residues in the CDR3. J lost 2 bases, V lost 2 bases, and 5 bases had no gene match. CDR3 region: CASSLSVAGATDTQYF. Written as DNA, the CDR3 is TGTGCCAGCAGTTTATCGGTAGCGGGAGCCACAGATACGCAGTATTTT.

This clonotype has more than one count but fewer than ten. V and J are TRBV19 and TRBJ2-2, with 10 bases that match TRBD1. This CDR3 has 14 amino acids. The germline V gene encodes CDR1 LNHDA and CDR2 SQIVND (reference sequence). The junction had 6 bases not matched to a gene; V was cut back by 9 bases and J by 5 bases. CDR3 nucleotide sequence: TGTGCCAGCCCGACAGGGGGCTGGACCGGGGAGCTGTTTTTT. Its protein product is CASPTGGWTGELFF.

The J gene is TRBJ2-7, the V gene TRBV7-9, with 8 bases aligning to TRBD1. The CDR3 is 13 amino acids. Losses at the gene ends were 7 bases for V and 5 bases for J; bases not matched to a gene: 7. The germline V gene has CDR1 SEHNR and CDR2 FQNEAQ (reference sequence). The CDR3 loop reads CASTGQGPNEQYF. In nucleotides, the CDR3 is TGTGCCAGCACCGGACAGGGCCCCAACGAGCAGTACTTC.

The chain uses TRBV11-2 and TRBJ1-2; TRBD1 matches 10 bases. V gave up 4 bases and J gave up 4 bases; unmatched junction bases: 6. CDR1 is SGHAT and CDR2 is FQNNGV in the germline V gene. This CDR3 spans 15 amino acids. The DNA for the CDR3 is TGTGCCAGCAGCTATGGGACAGGGGTTCCCTATGGCTACACCTTC. Protein sequence: CASSYGTGVPYGYTF.

V is TRBV27 and J is TRBJ2-7; 10 nucleotides line up with TRBD2. With 8 bases clipped from V and 5 bases from J, the junction kept 9 bases outside the gene matches. The CDR3 length is 14 residues. Germline loops: CDR1 MNHEY, CDR2 SMNVEV (reference sequence). CDR3 sequence (DNA): TGTGCCAGCGCACGTCTAGCGGGAGTAAACGAGCAGTACTTC. Its translation: CASARLAGVNEQYF.

In its sample, this clonotype was seen once. One base away lies a much larger clone, so this may be a sequencing read error. The chain employs TRBV6-5 and TRBJ2-7; weak D call: TRBD1 (5 bases). The CDR3 is made up of 13 amino acids. Germline V gene sequence: CDR1 MNHEY, CDR2 SVGAGI. The CDR3 loop reads CASSPAWGYGQYF. The CDR3 DNA follows: TGTGCCAGCAGTCCCGCCTGGGGCTACGGGCAGTACTTC.

The chain combines TRBV19 with TRBJ2-7; tentative D call: TRBD2 (7 bases). This CDR3 is 15 amino acids long. CDR1 and CDR2 (germline): LNHDA, SQIVND (reference sequence). Trimming left V 3 bases short and J 2 bases short, with 14 bases between. Here the CDR3 DNA reads TGTGCCAGTAGTATGGGCGGGGGCATGACCTACGAGCAGTACTTC. Its protein product is CASSMGGGMTYEQYF.

Written as DNA, the CDR3 is TGTGCCAGCAGTTACTCTCCTAGCGGGGTGACCACAGATACGCAGTATTTT. Translation: CASSYSPSGVTTDTQYF. The chain joins TRBV6-5 to TRBJ2-3, with 9 bases that match TRBD2. This CDR3 has 17 residues. Germline CDR1 and CDR2: MNHEY and SVGAGI. After removal of 0 bases from V and 2 bases from J, the junction contained 6 bases not matched to a gene.

The chain combines TRBV4-3 with TRBJ2-7; 7 bases match TRBD2. CDR1 is LGHNA and CDR2 is YSLEER in the germline V gene. V lost 3 bases and J lost 3; bases outside the gene matches: 5. The CDR3 length is 14 residues. In nucleotides, the CDR3 is TGCGCCAGCAGCCACTACACGGGGGGCTACGAGCAGTACTTC. Its translation is CASSHYTGGYEQYF.

This clonotype has ten or more counts. It is unclear where the CDR3 begins or ends on the DNA, so no DNA is shown, and the CDR3 is as TCRdb lists it. The J gene is TRBJ2-2, the V gene TRBV2; the table's D call TRBD2 went unverified against the DNA. Germline assignment: CDR1 SNHLY and CDR2 FYNNEI. The CDR3 comprises 15 residues, both ends counted. The CDR3: CASSSSGLVIGELFF.

This clonotype turned up a few times. This chain connects TRBV27 to TRBJ1-1; TRBD1 is a possible D gene (5 bases). Germline CDR1 is MNHEY and CDR2 is SMNVEV (reference sequence). V gave up 1 base and J gave up 6 bases, with 12 bases separating them. The CDR3 has 14 amino acids. CDR3 DNA: TGTGCCAGCAGTTTATTTGGGGGAAGAGCTGAAGCTTTCTTT. Translated: CASSLFGGRAEAFF.

A remark on this clonotype: A much larger clone differs by one base, so this may be a read error. It is likely a read error, because the conserved phenylalanine at the end of the CDR3 is missing. The genes are TRBV7-2 and TRBJ1-1; no clear D. Germline V gives CDR1 SGHTA, CDR2 FQGNSA. Trimming shortened V by 1 base and J by 5 bases, and 8 bases separated the two germline ends. The CDR3 covers 13 residues. CDR3 sequence (DNA): TGTGCCAGCAGCTTAGTGTACGGTACTGAAGCTTTCTAT. Its protein is CASSLVYGTEAFY.